This T cell receptor beta chain was documented in a study of early T cells in non-severe SARS-CoV-2 infection. The ends were cut back, 1 base at V and 5 bases at J, with 6 bases in the middle. Germline V gives CDR1 LGHDT, CDR2 YNNKEL (reference sequence). The CDR3 totals 13 residues. TCRdb itself ran the 5' RACE reads through MiXCR, one entry per CDR3 protein. The table shows fewer than 75,000 distinct CDR3 sequences, with 20% to 25% occurring only once. Here the sequenced sample was whole blood, taken at baseline. V gene TRBV3-1 combines with J gene TRBJ1-5, with unresolved D. This sequence originates from an adult who was a healthcare worker with PCR-confirmed SARS-CoV-2 infection or an uninfected control (not recorded which). The CDR3 loop is CASSQGRDQPQHF. CDR3 in DNA: TGTGCCAGCAGCCAAGGGAGGGATCAGCCCCAGCATTTT.